Following are 15 T cell receptor beta chains from one sample sequenced in a study of T cell responses to AZD1222 COVID-19 vaccine. Repertoires were generated with immunoSEQ multiplex PCR, while TCRdb's copy carries only in-frame clones and drops some. Of approximately 100,000 clones listed, around 94% are singletons. Source: peripheral blood, taken on day 0 of AZD1222 vaccination. These receptors all come from an adult in good health.

The chain combines TRBV4-1 with TRBJ1-5; D not resolved. V was cut by 0 bases and J by 4 bases, with 16 bases left in between. CDR1 is MGHRA, CDR2 YSYEKL, per germline. The CDR3 is 17 amino acids. The CDR3 DNA reads TGCGCCAGCAGCCAAGAAACACCCCCCGGGAGGAATCAGCCCCAGCATTTT. Encoded protein: CASSQETPPGRNQPQHF.

The chain carries TRBV19 and TRBJ1-2, with D perhaps matching TRBD1 (5 bases). The germline gives CDR1 LNHDA, CDR2 SQIVND (reference sequence). Trimming left V 6 bases short and J 5 bases short, with 13 bases between. The CDR3 spans 13 residues. The CDR3: CASSEGTLYGYTF. CDR3 in DNA: TGTGCCAGTAGCGAGGGGACCTTGTATGGCTACACCTTC.

J is TRBJ1-1 and V is TRBV18; D remains unclear. The V and J ends lost 0 bases and 1 base respectively, with 9 bases between them. CDR1 is KGHSH, CDR2 LQKENI, per germline. CDR3 length: 15 amino acids. CDR3 residues: CASSPPLQSNTEAFF. DNA for the CDR3: TGTGCCAGCTCACCACCGCTCCAATCGAACACTGAAGCTTTCTTT.

The genes are TRBV2 and TRBJ1-2, with D possibly being TRBD1 (5 bases). Germline V CDR1 and CDR2: SNHLY, FYNNEI. CDR3 size: 15 residues. The germline V and J ends were trimmed by 2 bases and 4 bases, with 14 bases remaining between them. Here the CDR3 reads CASSESLAGTYGYTF. For the CDR3, the DNA is TGTGCCAGCAGTGAAAGCCTGGCTGGGACCTATGGCTACACCTTC.

The chain links TRBV18 to TRBJ1-3, with 7 positions matching TRBD1. CDR1 and CDR2 (germline): KGHSH, LQKENI. J gave up 0 bases and V 4 bases, and 18 bases lay outside the gene matches. CDR3 size: 20 residues. CDR3 protein: CASSRRSEQGVRYSGNTIYF. In DNA form, the CDR3 reads TGTGCCAGCTCACGACGGAGCGAGCAGGGGGTTCGCTACTCTGGAAACACCATATATTTT.

The chain joins TRBV5-1 to TRBJ1-4, with unresolved D. V shed 1 base and J shed 10 bases, with 17 bases lying between them. Germline lookup yields CDR1 SGHRS and CDR2 YFSETQ. The CDR3 sequence is 15 residues long. The CDR3 nucleotides are TGCGCCAGCAGCTTGACCGGTTTCGGGGAAGGAAAACTGTTTTTT. Residues: CASSLTGFGEGKLFF.

The chain is built from TRBV6-6 and TRBJ2-3, with TRBD1 identical over 9 bases. Germline-derived CDR1 and CDR2 are MNHNY and SVGAGI (reference sequence). The CDR3 runs to 16 residues. The ends lost 7 bases at V and 4 bases at J; junction bases unmatched: 12. CDR3 protein: CASIVRGTGPSDTQYF. The DNA of the CDR3 is TGTGCCAGCATCGTAAGGGGGACAGGGCCGTCAGATACGCAGTATTTT.

The chain employs TRBV11-2 and TRBJ1-5; no clear D. Germline values: CDR1 SGHAT, CDR2 FQNNGV. Trimming took 5 bases from V and 6 from J, leaving 11 bases between them. The CDR3 contains 13 residues. The CDR3 loop is CASSLNSGQPQHF. The DNA of the CDR3 is TGTGCCAGCAGCCTCAATTCCGGTCAGCCCCAGCATTTT.

In DNA, the CDR3 is TGCGCCAGCAGCCAAGATTGGGAACATAGGACAGGGGGCACCGGGGAGCTGTTTTTT. It yields the protein CASSQDWEHRTGGTGELFF. The V and J genes are TRBV4-1 and TRBJ2-2; 10 positions match TRBD1. V lost 0 bases, J lost 4 bases, and 11 bases stayed unmatched. The CDR3 length is 19 residues. The germline CDR1 and CDR2 sequences are MGHRA and YSYEKL.

The V gene is TRBV4-3, the J gene TRBJ2-2; D call uncertain. Germline-derived CDR1 and CDR2 are LGHNA and YSLEER. This CDR3 region has 15 residues. The germline V and J ends were trimmed by 4 bases and 1 base, with 10 bases remaining between them. CDR3 residues: CASSLRALNTGELFF. CDR3 coding DNA: TGCGCCAGCAGCCTCCGGGCTTTGAACACCGGGGAGCTGTTTTTT.

The rearrangement joins TRBV11-1 to TRBJ2-7; TRBD1 agrees at 8 bases. After removal of 5 bases from V and 5 bases from J, the junction contained 8 bases not matched to a gene. Germline CDR1 is SGHAT and CDR2 is FQDESV (reference sequence). The CDR3 runs to 14 residues. The CDR3, as DNA: TGTGCCAGCAGCCCCGACAGGGGAGCTCACGAGCAGTACTTC. Its translation is CASSPDRGAHEQYF.

This chain joins TRBV6-5 and TRBJ1-1; 9 bases align to TRBD1. The CDR3 contains 15 residues. Germline CDR1 reads MNHEY; CDR2 reads SVGAGI. Trimming cost V 5 bases and J 0 bases; bases outside gene matches: 4. DNA for the CDR3: TGTGCCAGCAGTCGGACAGGGGAGGTGAACACTGAAGCTTTCTTT. Its protein product is CASSRTGEVNTEAFF.

V is TRBV11-2 and J is TRBJ2-1, with 7 bases matching TRBD2. The germline gives CDR1 SGHAT, CDR2 FQNNGV. This CDR3 has 17 amino acids. The ends lost 4 bases at V and 4 bases at J; junction bases unmatched: 13. This CDR3 is CASSSQGKAGTYNEQFF. The CDR3 nucleotides are TGTGCCAGCAGCTCCCAGGGAAAAGCGGGGACTTACAATGAGCAGTTCTTC.

The gene calls are TRBV12-3 or TRBV12-4 and TRBJ1-3; D uncertain. With 6 bases removed from V and 2 bases from J, the gap between germline ends came to 5 bases. The CDR3 sequence is 12 residues long. CDR3 sequence reads: CASSVAGNTIYF. Written as DNA, the CDR3 is TGTGCCAGCAGCGTGGCTGGAAACACCATATATTTT.

The chain employs TRBV27 and TRBJ1-1; D is perhaps TRBD1 (5 bases). Per germline, CDR1 MNHEY and CDR2 SMNVEV (reference sequence). Deletions cut 6 bases from V and 6 bases from J, with 23 bases between. The CDR3 loop spans 16 amino acids. The CDR3 loop is CASRVRPRVPGAEAFF. The CDR3 coding sequence is TGTGCCAGCAGAGTACGTCCCAGGGTCCCCGGGGCTGAAGCTTTCTTT.